A selection of T cell receptor beta chains follows, all from one sample in a study of T cell responses to AZD1222 COVID-19 vaccine. Measured with immunoSEQ multiplex PCR; TCRdb has only the in-frame clones, and not every one. The sample gives around 140,000 clones, 85% to 95% of which show up once; approximately 1.6% is in the top ten. The input for sequencing was peripheral blood, taken on day 0 of AZD1222 vaccination. Receptor source: an adult in good health. CDR3s include the opening cysteine and the closing phenylalanine or tryptophan. D genes are given only for firm matches. Size tells how often a clone was seen (once, few, many) or the class of an expanded clone, and some rows leave it out.

J gene: TRBJ2-5
D gene: TRBD2
clone size: NA
V gene: TRBV9
CDR3 protein: CASSVGASGRAEETQYF
CDR3 DNA: TGTGCCAGCAGCGTAGGGGCTAGCGGGAGGGCTGAAGAGACCCAGTACTTC

J gene: TRBJ1-1
D gene: TRBD1
clone size: NA
V gene: TRBV7-9
CDR3 protein: CASRRDSLEAFF
CDR3 DNA: TGTGCCAGCCGCCGGGACAGCCTTGAAGCTTTCTTT

J gene: TRBJ1-6
D gene: TRBD1
clone size: NA
V gene: TRBV10-3
CDR3 protein: CAIRQGRLEGSPLHF
CDR3 DNA: TGTGCCATCCGACAGGGGCGGTTGGAAGGTTCACCCCTCCACTTT

J gene: TRBJ2-2
D gene: TRBD2
clone size: NA
V gene: TRBV7-9
CDR3 protein: CASSISGTSGGSNTGELFF
CDR3 DNA: TGTGCCAGCAGCATTTCCGGGACTAGCGGGGGTTCGAACACCGGGGAGCTGTTTTTT

J gene: TRBJ1-1
D gene: NA
clone size: NA
V gene: TRBV30
CDR3 protein: CAWSLPYEAFF
CDR3 DNA: TGTGCCTGGAGCTTACCATATGAAGCTTTCTTT

J gene: TRBJ2-3
D gene: TRBD2
clone size: NA
V gene: TRBV3-1/TRBV3-2
CDR3 protein: CASSPRTSGSGDTQYF
CDR3 DNA: TGTGCCAGCAGCCCCCGGACTAGCGGGAGTGGAGATACGCAGTATTTT

J gene: TRBJ1-1
D gene: NA
clone size: NA
V gene: TRBV11-2
CDR3 protein: CASSLDSGSGNTEAFF
CDR3 DNA: TGTGCCAGCAGCTTAGATTCGGGCAGTGGTAACACTGAAGCTTTCTTT

J gene: TRBJ2-7
D gene: NA
clone size: once
V gene: TRBV2
CDR3 protein: CASSRFSYEQYF
CDR3 DNA: TGTGCCAGCAGCAGGTTTTCCTACGAGCAGTACTTC

J gene: TRBJ2-3
D gene: NA
clone size: once
V gene: TRBV11-3
CDR3 protein: CASSFGGVSTDTQYF
CDR3 DNA: TGTGCCAGCAGCTTTGGAGGGGTGAGCACAGATACGCAGTATTTT

J gene: TRBJ1-1
D gene: NA
clone size: once
V gene: TRBV9
CDR3 protein: CASSDPSQGIGDTEAFF
CDR3 DNA: TGTGCCAGCAGCGACCCCTCCCAGGGAATAGGGGACACTGAAGCTTTCTTT

J gene: TRBJ1-2
D gene: NA
clone size: NA
V gene: TRBV28
CDR3 protein: CASSTLTGGNYGYTF
CDR3 DNA: TGTGCCAGCAGTACTCTGACAGGAGGCAACTATGGCTACACCTTC

J gene: TRBJ2-2
D gene: NA
clone size: once
V gene: TRBV20-1
CDR3 protein: CSATDTGELFF
CDR3 DNA: TGCAGTGCTACGGACACCGGGGAGCTGTTTTTT

J gene: TRBJ1-1
D gene: TRBD1
clone size: once
V gene: TRBV3-1/TRBV3-2
CDR3 protein: CASSHGGGGNTEAFF
CDR3 DNA: TGTGCCAGCAGCCATGGAGGGGGCGGCAACACTGAAGCTTTCTTT

J gene: TRBJ2-7
D gene: NA
clone size: NA
V gene: TRBV18
CDR3 protein: CASSHGVPTTSTAPPYHYEQYF
CDR3 DNA: TGTGCCAGCTCACACGGCGTTCCCACAACCTCCACCGCTCCCCCATATCACTACGAGCAGTACTTC

J gene: TRBJ2-3
D gene: TRBD1
clone size: NA
V gene: TRBV6-5
CDR3 protein: CASTRQGAGTDTQYF
CDR3 DNA: TGTGCCAGCACCAGACAGGGGGCGGGGACAGATACGCAGTATTTT

J gene: TRBJ1-1
D gene: TRBD1
clone size: NA
V gene: TRBV2
CDR3 protein: CASTTGTGGTEAFF
CDR3 DNA: TGTGCCAGCACGACCGGGACAGGGGGCACTGAAGCTTTCTTT

J gene: TRBJ2-7
D gene: TRBD1
clone size: NA
V gene: TRBV11-1
CDR3 protein: CASSSTGGRSYEQYF
CDR3 DNA: TGTGCCAGCAGCTCGACAGGGGGCAGAAGTTACGAGCAGTACTTC

J gene: TRBJ2-1
D gene: NA
clone size: NA
V gene: TRBV6-6
CDR3 protein: CASTPQTLSSYNEQFF
CDR3 DNA: TGTGCCAGCACCCCCCAGACGCTGAGCTCCTACAATGAGCAGTTCTTC

J gene: TRBJ1-1
D gene: NA
clone size: once
V gene: TRBV19
CDR3 protein: CASSISGDPTEAFF
CDR3 DNA: TGTGCCAGTAGTATATCAGGGGACCCCACTGAAGCTTTCTTT

J gene: TRBJ1-1
D gene: NA
clone size: once
V gene: TRBV7-3
CDR3 protein: CASSPFGGRYTEAFF
CDR3 DNA: TGTGCCAGCAGCCCTTTCGGGGGTCGGTACACTGAAGCTTTCTTT

J gene: TRBJ1-2
D gene: NA
clone size: NA
V gene: TRBV19
CDR3 protein: CASSERTAVHGYTF
CDR3 DNA: TGTGCCAGTAGTGAGCGGACAGCCGTGCATGGCTACACCTTC

J gene: TRBJ2-5
D gene: NA
clone size: NA
V gene: TRBV19
CDR3 protein: CASSNSGATQYF
CDR3 DNA: TGTGCCAGTAGTAACTCGGGGGCGACCCAGTACTTC

J gene: TRBJ1-2
D gene: TRBD1
clone size: NA
V gene: TRBV19
CDR3 protein: CASRSDRAYGYTF
CDR3 DNA: TGTGCCAGTAGATCGGACAGGGCCTATGGCTACACCTTC

J gene: TRBJ1-2
D gene: NA
clone size: NA
V gene: TRBV27
CDR3 protein: CASSAREGYGYTF
CDR3 DNA: TGTGCCAGCAGCGCGAGGGAGGGATATGGCTACACCTTC

J gene: TRBJ2-2
D gene: TRBD1
clone size: NA
V gene: TRBV6-6
CDR3 protein: CASNPSGGPGELFF
CDR3 DNA: TGTGCCAGCAACCCTTCAGGGGGCCCCGGGGAGCTGTTTTTT

J gene: TRBJ1-5
D gene: NA
clone size: NA
V gene: TRBV7-2
CDR3 protein: CASSWTENQPQHF
CDR3 DNA: TGTGCCAGCAGCTGGACGGAAAATCAGCCCCAGCATTTT

J gene: TRBJ2-1
D gene: NA
clone size: NA
V gene: TRBV7-2
CDR3 protein: CASSLGLLGGNEQFF
CDR3 DNA: TGTGCCAGCAGCTTGGGATTACTGGGGGGCAATGAGCAGTTCTTC

J gene: TRBJ2-1
D gene: TRBD2
clone size: NA
V gene: TRBV15
CDR3 protein: CATSSPGSIAGYSNEQFF
CDR3 DNA: TGTGCCACCAGCAGCCCCGGGAGTATAGCGGGATATAGCAATGAGCAGTTCTTC

J gene: TRBJ2-5
D gene: NA
clone size: NA
V gene: TRBV19
CDR3 protein: CASSIFRVTRQETQYF
CDR3 DNA: TGTGCCAGTAGTATCTTCAGGGTAACACGGCAAGAGACCCAGTACTTC

J gene: TRBJ1-2
D gene: TRBD1
clone size: NA
V gene: TRBV6-5
CDR3 protein: CASSRGQGGGYTF
CDR3 DNA: TGTGCCAGCAGTAGGGGACAGGGAGGCGGCTACACCTTC

J gene: TRBJ1-1
D gene: NA
clone size: once
V gene: TRBV3-1/TRBV3-2
CDR3 protein: CASSQDLPGLNTEAFF
CDR3 DNA: TGTGCCAGCAGCCAAGATCTCCCAGGGCTGAACACTGAAGCTTTCTTT

J gene: TRBJ1-1
D gene: NA
clone size: NA
V gene: TRBV30
CDR3 protein: CAWKVASMNTEAFF
CDR3 DNA: TGTGCCTGGAAGGTTGCATCGATGAACACTGAAGCTTTCTTT

J gene: TRBJ1-2
D gene: TRBD1
clone size: NA
V gene: TRBV11-2
CDR3 protein: CASSLTGDYGYTF
CDR3 DNA: TGTGCCAGCAGCTTAACAGGGGACTATGGCTACACCTTC

J gene: TRBJ1-6
D gene: NA
clone size: NA
V gene: TRBV15
CDR3 protein: CATSRWTTIAPPHF
CDR3 DNA: TGTGCCACCAGCAGATGGACCACAATCGCACCCCCCCACTTT

J gene: TRBJ1-3
D gene: NA
clone size: NA
V gene: TRBV9
CDR3 protein: CASSVDLPAHRSGNTIYF
CDR3 DNA: TGTGCCAGCAGCGTAGACCTCCCCGCCCACCGCTCTGGAAACACCATATATTTT

J gene: TRBJ2-1
D gene: TRBD2
clone size: NA
V gene: TRBV19
CDR3 protein: CASPSCIAGGPRHNEQFF
CDR3 DNA: TGTGCCAGTCCGTCTTGTATAGCGGGAGGGCCTAGGCACAATGAGCAGTTCTTC

J gene: TRBJ1-6
D gene: NA
clone size: NA
V gene: TRBV5-4
CDR3 protein: CASSLEPPGDYVSPLHF
CDR3 DNA: TGTGCCAGCAGCTTGGAACCTCCTGGGGACTACGTTTCACCCCTCCACTTT

J gene: TRBJ2-2
D gene: NA
clone size: once
V gene: TRBV3-1/TRBV3-2
CDR3 protein: CASRPGAGELFF
CDR3 DNA: TGTGCCAGCAGACCAGGAGCCGGGGAGCTGTTTTTT

J gene: TRBJ2-1
D gene: TRBD2
clone size: NA
V gene: TRBV7-6
CDR3 protein: CASRGIGLAGVNEQFF
CDR3 DNA: TGTGCCAGCAGGGGTATAGGACTAGCGGGGGTCAATGAGCAGTTCTTC

J gene: TRBJ1-1
D gene: TRBD1
clone size: NA
V gene: TRBV14
CDR3 protein: CASSPDRAGLKAFF
CDR3 DNA: TGTGCCAGCAGCCCGGACAGGGCGGGATTGAAAGCTTTCTTT

J gene: TRBJ1-1
D gene: TRBD1
clone size: NA
V gene: TRBV27
CDR3 protein: CASTGVTEAFF
CDR3 DNA: TGTGCCAGTACAGGGGTAACTGAAGCTTTCTTT

J gene: TRBJ2-7
D gene: NA
clone size: NA
V gene: TRBV18
CDR3 protein: CATKPQVTYEQYF
CDR3 DNA: TGTGCCACCAAGCCGCAGGTTACCTACGAGCAGTACTTC

J gene: TRBJ2-3
D gene: NA
clone size: NA
V gene: TRBV27
CDR3 protein: CASSVGRHTDTQYF
CDR3 DNA: TGTGCCAGCAGCGTGGGCAGACACACAGATACGCAGTATTTT

J gene: TRBJ1-1
D gene: NA
clone size: NA
V gene: TRBV7-9
CDR3 protein: CASSPWGSTDAAFF
CDR3 DNA: TGTGCCAGCAGCCCATGGGGGTCCACAGATGCAGCTTTCTTT

J gene: TRBJ1-4
D gene: TRBD1
clone size: NA
V gene: TRBV7-2
CDR3 protein: CASSNRGRGEKLFF
CDR3 DNA: TGTGCCAGCAGCAACAGGGGGCGAGGTGAAAAACTGTTTTTT

J gene: TRBJ1-2
D gene: NA
clone size: NA
V gene: TRBV6-2/TRBV6-3
CDR3 protein: CASSRRDYGYTF
CDR3 DNA: TGTGCCAGCAGTCGCAGGGACTATGGCTACACCTTC

J gene: TRBJ1-2
D gene: NA
clone size: NA
V gene: TRBV7-3
CDR3 protein: CASSPRGQKSGYTF
CDR3 DNA: TGTGCCAGCAGCCCCCGGGGCCAAAAATCTGGCTACACCTTC

J gene: TRBJ2-5
D gene: TRBD2
clone size: few
V gene: TRBV4-2
CDR3 protein: CASSGELAGGPIQETQYF
CDR3 DNA: TGTGCCAGCAGCGGGGAGCTAGCGGGAGGGCCCATCCAAGAGACCCAGTACTTC

J gene: TRBJ2-5
D gene: TRBD1
clone size: NA
V gene: TRBV15
CDR3 protein: CATSIGQGVETQYF
CDR3 DNA: TGTGCCACCAGCATTGGACAGGGGGTAGAGACCCAGTACTTC

J gene: TRBJ1-3
D gene: TRBD1
clone size: NA
V gene: TRBV2
CDR3 protein: CASRVVGQGAGNTIYF
CDR3 DNA: TGTGCCAGCAGGGTAGTCGGACAGGGGGCCGGAAACACCATATATTTT

J gene: TRBJ1-5
D gene: TRBD1
clone size: NA
V gene: TRBV25-1
CDR3 protein: CASRGEGQGVMNQPQHF
CDR3 DNA: TGTGCCAGCAGGGGTGAGGGACAGGGGGTTATGAATCAGCCCCAGCATTTT

J gene: TRBJ2-7
D gene: TRBD1
clone size: NA
V gene: TRBV27
CDR3 protein: CASSPGGYEQYF
CDR3 DNA: TGTGCCAGCAGTCCAGGGGGCTACGAGCAGTACTTC

J gene: TRBJ1-3
D gene: NA
clone size: NA
V gene: TRBV6-5
CDR3 protein: CASSYAAGVPGNTIYF
CDR3 DNA: TGTGCCAGCAGTTACGCCGCCGGGGTCCCTGGAAACACCATATATTTT

J gene: TRBJ2-7
D gene: NA
clone size: NA
V gene: TRBV28
CDR3 protein: CASSLGYEQYF
CDR3 DNA: TGTGCCAGCAGTTTGGGTTACGAGCAGTACTTC